Shown below are 13 T cell receptor beta chains from a single sample sequenced in a study of T cell responses to AZD1222 COVID-19 vaccine. Produced via immunoSEQ multiplex PCR; TCRdb's table is partial and in-frame only. The sample has 130,000 to 150,000 clones; roughly 86% are singletons. Sequencing was performed on peripheral blood, taken 28 days after the second dose of the MenACWY control vaccine. The receptors were gathered from an adult who received the MenACWY meningococcal vaccine as a control.

The V and J genes are TRBV2 and TRBJ1-1, with 7 nucleotides matching TRBD1. This CDR3 spans 14 amino acids. The V gene's germline CDR1 is SNHLY and CDR2 FYNNEI. Trimming cost V 5 bases and J 1 base; bases outside gene matches: 4. The CDR3 bases are TGTGCCAGCAGTTTGGACAGGACGAACACTGAAGCTTTCTTT. Encoded protein: CASSLDRTNTEAFF.

This clone was detected only once. The DNA of the CDR3 is TGTGCCAGTAGTATAGAAGGCTCCAGGGGCTACACCTTC. Residues: CASSIEGSRGYTF. This chain connects TRBV19 to TRBJ1-2; D call uncertain. The germline V gene encodes CDR1 LNHDA and CDR2 SQIVND (reference sequence). CDR3 length: 13 amino acids. V lost 0 bases and J lost 8, with 10 bases in between.

The chain carries TRBV28 and TRBJ1-2, with 9 bases identical to TRBD1. The CDR3 totals 14 residues. CDR1 is MDHEN and CDR2 is SYDVKM in the germline V gene. Trimming took 5 bases from V and 4 from J; bases not matched to a gene: 5. The CDR3 protein is CASSLTTGGYGYTF. CDR3 nucleotide sequence: TGTGCCAGCAGTCTCACGACAGGGGGCTATGGCTACACCTTC.

The chain combines TRBV19 with TRBJ1-1; no clear D gene. CDR1 is LNHDA and CDR2 is SQIVND in the germline V gene (reference sequence). The germline V and J ends were trimmed by 5 bases and 11 bases, with 15 bases remaining between them. The CDR3 loop spans 12 amino acids. CDR3 sequence reads: CASSGRVGVAFF. The CDR3 DNA reads TGTGCCAGTAGTGGCCGAGTCGGGGTGGCTTTCTTT.

The J gene is TRBJ2-1, the V gene TRBV6-5; possibly TRBD1 for D (5 bases). V lost 4 bases and J 4 bases, leaving 11 bases between the germline ends. This CDR3 has 14 residues. The germline V gene has CDR1 MNHEY and CDR2 SVGAGI. The CDR3 DNA is TGTGCCAGCAGTTGGAGTACAGGTTACAATGAGCAGTTCTTC. This codes for CASSWSTGYNEQFF.

The genes are TRBV6-6 and TRBJ2-6; D perhaps matches TRBD1 (6 bases). This CDR3 region has 16 residues. Germline CDR1 MNHNY, CDR2 SVGAGI (reference sequence). Trimming took off 6 bases at V and 0 bases at J, with 12 bases between the two ends. CDR3 sequence (DNA): TGTGCCAGCAGCTCCAGACAGGACTCTGGGGCCAACGTCCTGACTTTC. It codes for CASSSRQDSGANVLTF.

In regard to this clone: One end of the junction varies from germline; a read error may be responsible. The chain is built from TRBV4-1 and TRBJ2-7; D may be TRBD1 (6 bases). Germline assignment: CDR1 MGHRA and CDR2 YSYEKL. The CDR3 has 13 residues. This CDR3 is CASSQGQFYEQYF. The CDR3 region has the DNA TGCGCCAGCAGTCAAGGACAGTTTTACGAGCAGTACTTC.

The J gene is TRBJ1-4, the V gene TRBV27, with D unclear. The CDR3 is 12 amino acids. The V end was cut by 6 bases, the J end by 8 bases, with 10 bases between. Germline V CDR1 and CDR2: MNHEY, SMNVEV (reference sequence). The CDR3 nucleotides are TGTGCCAGCAGAAACGCATACGAAAAACTGTTTTTT. Amino acids: CASRNAYEKLFF. Variable domain in full (rest from reference TRBV27 and TRBJ1-4): EAQVTQNPRYLITVTGKKLTVTCSQNMNHEYMSWYRQDPGLGLRQIYYSMNVEVTDKGDVPEGYKVSRKEKRNFPLILESPSPNQTSLYFCASRNAYEKLFFGSGTQLSVL.

CDR3 in amino acids: CASSTSYNQPQHF. CDR3 in DNA: TGTGCCAGCAGTACCTCTTACAATCAGCCCCAGCATTTT. The rearrangement uses TRBV11-3 and TRBJ1-5, with D hard to call. The germline gives CDR1 SGHNT, CDR2 YENEEA. The CDR3 is 13 amino acids. V was clipped by 6 bases and J by 3 bases, with 9 bases between them.

The chain uses TRBV5-1 and TRBJ1-1; D unclear. The germline V gene encodes CDR1 SGHRS and CDR2 YFSETQ. V lost 3 bases to trimming and J lost 3 bases, with 12 bases between them. The CDR3 totals 14 residues. CDR3 amino acids: CASSSQPTDTEAFF. CDR3 DNA: TGCGCCAGCAGCTCCCAACCAACAGACACTGAAGCTTTCTTT.

This clone has more than one count but fewer than ten. The rearrangement uses TRBV20-1 and TRBJ2-5; D might be TRBD1 (6 bases). The germline V gene has CDR1 DFQATT and CDR2 SNEGSKA (reference sequence). Trimming shortened V by 3 bases and J by 2 bases, and 10 bases separated the two germline ends. The CDR3 has 13 amino acids. The CDR3 loop reads CSASGTPQETQYF. DNA of the CDR3: TGCAGTGCTAGTGGGACACCTCAAGAGACCCAGTACTTC.

This chain joins TRBV18 and TRBJ2-2, with D possibly matching TRBD1 (6 bases). Germline CDR1 reads KGHSH; CDR2 reads LQKENI. V gave up 3 bases and J gave up 7 bases, with 9 bases separating them. The CDR3 sequence is 13 residues long. DNA of the CDR3: TGTGCCAGCTCACCTCAGGGGTACGGGGAGCTGTTTTTT. This gives the protein CASSPQGYGELFF.

V is TRBV28 and J is TRBJ1-4, with a possible D match to TRBD1 (5 bases). This CDR3 spans 15 amino acids. V lost 5 bases to trimming and J lost 5 bases, with 15 bases between them. Per the germline V gene, CDR1 is MDHEN and CDR2 is SYDVKM. CDR3 in DNA: TGTGCCAGCAGTCCGGGGGGGACGAAGAATGAAAAACTGTTTTTT. It codes for CASSPGGTKNEKLFF.